This TCR beta chain was recorded in a study of CD8 T cells in Susac syndrome. V lost 8 bases to trimming and J lost 1 base, with 10 bases between them. This CDR3 spans 12 amino acids. CDR1 is SGDLS, CDR2 YYNGEE, per germline. The authors reverse transcribed 0.5 to 1 ug RNA with random hexamers. Using its own MiXCR run on the immunoSEQ multiplex PCR reads, TCRdb lists one record per CDR3 protein. The sample carries about 150,000 distinct CDR3 sequences, approximately 94% recorded once. The clonotype originates from a human donor with multiple sclerosis. Sequencing used CD8+ T cells from PBMCs. The chain carries TRBV9 and TRBJ2-7; D remains ambiguous. In DNA form, the CDR3 reads TGTGCCAGTGGGCGTAATTCCTACGAGCAGTACTTC. Protein sequence: CASGRNSYEQYF.